This T cell receptor beta chain was captured in a study of long-term antiretroviral therapy in people with HIV. Treatment locations for all participants with HIV were in the United States. This clone was seen a handful of times. Runs used v3.0 of the immunoSEQ assay and were done at survey level. Data came from immunoSEQ multiplex PCR; TCRdb stores just in-frame clones and leaves some out. The sample lists 25,000 to 35,000 clones, about 90% occurring once. Sequenced here: unsorted PBMCs, sampled 2 years after starting antiretroviral therapy. This TCR was sampled from a man in his fifties or sixties with HIV.

The DNA for the CDR3 is TGTGCCAGCAGATCCGACAGGACAGATACGCAGTATTTT. Translated: CASRSDRTDTQYF. The V gene is TRBV27, the J gene TRBJ2-3; TRBD1 is a possible D gene (6 bases). Germline CDR1 and CDR2: MNHEY and SMNVEV (reference sequence). The CDR3 has 13 residues. Trimming removed 6 bases at V and 3 bases at J, with 10 bases between.